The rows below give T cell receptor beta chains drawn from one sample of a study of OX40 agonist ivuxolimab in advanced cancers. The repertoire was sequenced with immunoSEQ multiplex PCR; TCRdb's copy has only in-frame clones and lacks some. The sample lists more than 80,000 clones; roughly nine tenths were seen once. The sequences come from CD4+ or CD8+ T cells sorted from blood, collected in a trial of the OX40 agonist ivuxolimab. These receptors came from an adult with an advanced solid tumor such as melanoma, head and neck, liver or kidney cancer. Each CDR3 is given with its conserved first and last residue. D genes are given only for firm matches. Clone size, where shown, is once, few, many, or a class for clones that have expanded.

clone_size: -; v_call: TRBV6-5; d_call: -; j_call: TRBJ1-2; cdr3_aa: CASRSIVGVNYGYTF; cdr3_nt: TGTGCCAGCAGATCCATCGTGGGGGTTAACTATGGCTACACCTTC
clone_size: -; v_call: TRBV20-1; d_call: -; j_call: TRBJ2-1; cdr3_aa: CSARDLPEQFF; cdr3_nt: TGCAGTGCTAGAGATCTTCCCGAGCAGTTCTTC
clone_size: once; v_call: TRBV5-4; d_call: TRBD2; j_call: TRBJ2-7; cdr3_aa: CASSLPTSGTYEQYF; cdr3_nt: TGTGCCAGCAGCTTGCCGACTAGCGGAACCTACGAGCAGTACTTC
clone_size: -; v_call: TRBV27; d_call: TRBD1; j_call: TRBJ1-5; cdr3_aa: CASSFPDRGENQPQHF; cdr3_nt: TGTGCCAGCAGTTTCCCCGACAGGGGTGAGAATCAGCCCCAGCATTTT
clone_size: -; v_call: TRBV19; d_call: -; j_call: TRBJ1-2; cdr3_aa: CASRDSPPDGYTF; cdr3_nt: TGTGCCAGTAGAGACAGTCCTCCCGATGGCTACACCTTC
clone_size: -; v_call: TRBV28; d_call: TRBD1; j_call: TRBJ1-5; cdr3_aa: CASSTGAFYSNQPQHF; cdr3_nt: TGTGCCAGCAGCACAGGGGCCTTTTATAGCAATCAGCCCCAGCATTTT
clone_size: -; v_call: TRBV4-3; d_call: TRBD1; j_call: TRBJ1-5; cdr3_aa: CASSQESGGSQPQHF; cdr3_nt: TGCGCCAGCAGCCAAGAGTCAGGGGGTAGTCAGCCCCAGCATTTT
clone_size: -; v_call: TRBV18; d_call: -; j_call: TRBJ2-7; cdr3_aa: CASSPPMGQSSYEQYF; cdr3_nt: TGTGCCAGCTCACCACCGATGGGGCAAAGCTCCTACGAGCAGTACTTC
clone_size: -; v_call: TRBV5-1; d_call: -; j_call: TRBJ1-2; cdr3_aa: CASSPATDYGYTF; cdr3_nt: TGCGCCAGCAGCCCAGCGACGGACTATGGCTACACCTTC
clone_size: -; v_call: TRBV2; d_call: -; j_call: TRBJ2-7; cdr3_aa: CASSEALGEQYF; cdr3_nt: TGTGCCAGCAGTGAGGCATTGGGAGAGCAGTACTTC
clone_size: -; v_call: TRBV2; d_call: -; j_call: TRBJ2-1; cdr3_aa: CASRKQGNEQFF; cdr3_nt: TGTGCCAGCAGGAAACAGGGAAACGAGCAGTTCTTC
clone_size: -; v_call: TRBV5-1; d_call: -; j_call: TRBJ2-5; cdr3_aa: CASSTGWGRGSETQYF; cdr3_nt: TGCGCCAGCAGCACCGGATGGGGCAGGGGTTCTGAGACCCAGTACTTC
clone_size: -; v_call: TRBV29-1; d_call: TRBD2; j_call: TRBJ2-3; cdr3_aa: CSALPLAGGPSTDTQYF; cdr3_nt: TGCAGCGCCCTCCCACTAGCGGGAGGGCCGAGCACAGATACGCAGTATTTT
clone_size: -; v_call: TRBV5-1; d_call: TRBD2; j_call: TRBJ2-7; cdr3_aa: CASSFSGSTYEQYF; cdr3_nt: TGCGCCAGCAGCTTTAGCGGGAGTACCTACGAGCAGTACTTC
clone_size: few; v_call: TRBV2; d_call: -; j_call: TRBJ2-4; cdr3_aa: CASSLSWAKNIQYF; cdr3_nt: TGTGCCAGTTCCCTCAGTTGGGCCAAAAACATTCAGTACTTC
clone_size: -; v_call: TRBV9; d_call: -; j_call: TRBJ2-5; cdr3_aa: CASSSSGVVSETQYF; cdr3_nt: TGTGCCAGCAGCTCGAGTGGGGTTGTAAGTGAGACCCAGTACTTC
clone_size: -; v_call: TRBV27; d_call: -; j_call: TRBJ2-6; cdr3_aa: CASSFRHFSGANVLTF; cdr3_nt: TGTGCCAGCAGTTTTCGACACTTCTCTGGGGCCAACGTCCTGACTTTC
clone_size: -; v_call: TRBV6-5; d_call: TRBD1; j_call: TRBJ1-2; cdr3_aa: CASSYSGQGNYGYTF; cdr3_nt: TGTGCCAGCAGTTACTCGGGACAGGGTAACTATGGCTACACCTTC
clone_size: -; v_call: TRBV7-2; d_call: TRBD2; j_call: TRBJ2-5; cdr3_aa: CASSLTSGSGETQYF; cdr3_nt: TGTGCCAGCAGCTTGACTAGCGGGAGCGGTGAGACCCAGTACTTC
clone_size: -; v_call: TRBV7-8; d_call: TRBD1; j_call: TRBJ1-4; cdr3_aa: CASSPLDRVEKLFF; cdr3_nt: TGTGCCAGCAGCCCACTGGACAGGGTTGAAAAACTGTTTTTT
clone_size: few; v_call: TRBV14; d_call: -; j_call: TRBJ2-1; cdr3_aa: CASSPNTGHRNEQFF; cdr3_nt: TGTGCCAGCAGCCCAAATACCGGACATCGCAATGAGCAGTTCTTC
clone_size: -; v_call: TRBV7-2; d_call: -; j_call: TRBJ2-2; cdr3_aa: CASSQLWGNTGELFF; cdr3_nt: TGTGCCAGCAGCCAATTATGGGGGAACACCGGGGAGCTGTTTTTT
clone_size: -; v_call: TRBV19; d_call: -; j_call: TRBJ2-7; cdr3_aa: CASRESGKTYEQYF; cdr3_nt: TGTGCCAGTAGAGAGTCGGGAAAGACCTACGAGCAGTACTTC
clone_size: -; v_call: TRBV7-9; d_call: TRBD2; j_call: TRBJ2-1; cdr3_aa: CASSLGGGLAQGEQFF; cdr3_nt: TGTGCCAGCAGCTTAGGAGGGGGACTAGCGCAGGGTGAGCAGTTCTTC
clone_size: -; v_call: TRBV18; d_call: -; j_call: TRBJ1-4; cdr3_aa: CASSPGAATNEKLFF; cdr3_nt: TGTGCCAGCTCACCGGGGGCGGCAACTAATGAAAAACTGTTTTTT
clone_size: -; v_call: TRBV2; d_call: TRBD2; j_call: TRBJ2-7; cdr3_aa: CASARTSGSYEQYF; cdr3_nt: TGTGCCAGCGCGAGGACTAGCGGGAGTTACGAGCAGTACTTC
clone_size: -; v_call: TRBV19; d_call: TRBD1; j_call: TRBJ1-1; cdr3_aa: CASRAITGAIDLNTEAFF; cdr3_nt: TGTGCCAGTAGGGCTATAACAGGGGCCATAGACCTGAACACTGAAGCTTTCTTT
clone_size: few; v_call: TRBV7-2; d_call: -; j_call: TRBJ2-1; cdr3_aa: CASSLSLVRDEQFF; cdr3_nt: TGTGCCAGCAGCTTATCACTAGTTAGAGATGAGCAGTTCTTC
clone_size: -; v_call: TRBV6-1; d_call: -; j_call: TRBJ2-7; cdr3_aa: CASSEGTASSYEQYF; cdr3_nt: TGTGCCAGCAGTGAAGGGACCGCCTCCTCCTACGAGCAGTACTTC
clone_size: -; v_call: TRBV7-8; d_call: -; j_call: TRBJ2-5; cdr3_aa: CASSFTRAGLETQYF; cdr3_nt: TGTGCCAGCAGCTTTACAAGGGCAGGGTTAGAGACCCAGTACTTC
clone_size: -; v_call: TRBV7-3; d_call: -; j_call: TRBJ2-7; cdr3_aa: CASSLRGGPNYEQYF; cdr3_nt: TGTGCCAGCAGCTTAAGAGGGGGTCCCAACTACGAGCAGTACTTC
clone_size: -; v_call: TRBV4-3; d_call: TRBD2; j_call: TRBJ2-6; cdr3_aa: CASSPGGINSGANVLTF; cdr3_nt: TGCGCCAGCAGCCCGGGGGGAATTAACTCTGGGGCCAACGTCCTGACTTTC
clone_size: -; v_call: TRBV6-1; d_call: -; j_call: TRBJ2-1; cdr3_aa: CASSQVSPRQFF; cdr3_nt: TGTGCCAGCAGTCAAGTGTCCCCGAGGCAGTTCTTC
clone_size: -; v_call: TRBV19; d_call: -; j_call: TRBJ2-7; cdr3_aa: CASSIGTGRTYEQYF; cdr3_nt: TGTGCCAGTAGTATAGGAACAGGGAGAACCTACGAGCAGTACTTC
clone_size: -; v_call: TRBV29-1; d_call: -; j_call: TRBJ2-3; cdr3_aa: CSVEDPVVGAGDTQYF; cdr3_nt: TGCAGCGTTGAAGACCCAGTTGTGGGCGCAGGAGATACGCAGTATTTT
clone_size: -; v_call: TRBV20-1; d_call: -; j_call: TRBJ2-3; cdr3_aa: CSARVGVGEYF; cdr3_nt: TGCAGTGCTAGAGTCGGAGTGGGGGAGTATTTT
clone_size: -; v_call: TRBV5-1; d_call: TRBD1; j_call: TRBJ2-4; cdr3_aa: CASRGQLNIQYF; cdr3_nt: TGCGCCAGCAGGGGACAGCTAAACATTCAGTACTTC
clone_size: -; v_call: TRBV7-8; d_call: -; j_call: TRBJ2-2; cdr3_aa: CASSLGATEGLFF; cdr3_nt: TGTGCCAGCAGCTTAGGGGCGACAGAGGGGCTGTTTTTT
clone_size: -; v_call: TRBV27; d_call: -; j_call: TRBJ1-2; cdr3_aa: CASSFSSVGGGYTF; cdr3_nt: TGTGCCAGCAGTTTCTCTTCAGTAGGTGGTGGCTACACCTTC
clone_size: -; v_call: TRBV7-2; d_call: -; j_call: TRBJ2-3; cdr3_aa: CASSFGPYTDTQYF; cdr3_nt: TGTGCCAGCAGCTTCGGGCCGTACACAGATACGCAGTATTTT
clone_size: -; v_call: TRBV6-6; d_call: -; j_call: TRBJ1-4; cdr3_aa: CASSSSGEKLFF; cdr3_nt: TGTGCCAGCAGTTCCTCAGGGGAAAAACTGTTTTTT
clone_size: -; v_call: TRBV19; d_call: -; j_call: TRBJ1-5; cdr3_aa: CASRTGTLLWPQHF; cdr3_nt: TGTGCCAGTAGAACCGGGACACTCTTGTGGCCCCAGCATTTT
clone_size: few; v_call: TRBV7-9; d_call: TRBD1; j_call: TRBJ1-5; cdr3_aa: CASSLSNWDRYSNQPQHF; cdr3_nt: TGTGCCAGCAGCTTATCAAATTGGGACAGATATAGCAATCAGCCCCAGCATTTT
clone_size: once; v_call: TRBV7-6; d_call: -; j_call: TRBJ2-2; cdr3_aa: CASSPGLLLGELFF; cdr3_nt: TGTGCCAGCAGCCCAGGGCTATTGTTAGGGGAGCTGTTTTTT
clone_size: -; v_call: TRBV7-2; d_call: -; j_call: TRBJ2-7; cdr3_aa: CASSLGQVHEQYF; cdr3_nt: TGTGCCAGCAGCTTAGGACAGGTCCACGAGCAGTACTTC
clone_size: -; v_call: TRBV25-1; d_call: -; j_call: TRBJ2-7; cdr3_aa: CASSAKGGQTYEQYF; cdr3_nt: TGTGCCAGCAGTGCAAAAGGTGGCCAAACCTACGAGCAGTACTTC
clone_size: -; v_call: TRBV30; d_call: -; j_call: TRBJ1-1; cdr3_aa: CAWSRGSRTTEAFF; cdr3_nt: TGTGCCTGGAGCCGTGGCAGCCGAACAACTGAAGCTTTCTTT
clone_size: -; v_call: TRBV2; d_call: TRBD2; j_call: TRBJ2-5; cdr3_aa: CASSEERVLALYF; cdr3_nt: TGTGCCAGCAGTGAAGAGCGGGTACTAGCGTTGTACTTC
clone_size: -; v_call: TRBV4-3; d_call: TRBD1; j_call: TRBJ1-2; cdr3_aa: CASSQGTGDTGYTF; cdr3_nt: TGCGCCAGCAGCCAGGGGACAGGGGATACCGGCTACACCTTC
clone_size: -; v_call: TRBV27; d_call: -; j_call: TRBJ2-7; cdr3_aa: CASSLEGPYEQYF; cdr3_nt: TGTGCCAGCAGTTTAGAGGGTCCGTACGAGCAGTACTTC
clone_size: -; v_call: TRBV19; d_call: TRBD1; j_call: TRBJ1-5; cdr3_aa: CASRATGVGSNQPQHF; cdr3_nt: TGTGCCAGTAGGGCGACAGGGGTTGGAAGCAATCAGCCCCAGCATTTT